The T cell receptor beta chain under discussion was sequenced for a study of T cell repertoires in ileal Crohn's disease. TCRdb's copy holds only in-frame clones and misses some; the assay was immunoSEQ multiplex PCR. Here the sample spans tens of thousands of clones, about 89% being singletons. Specified time point: neoterminal ileum biopsy at postoperative endoscopy, about 6 months after surgery. Germline trimming cut 6 bases from V and 8 bases from J; bases unmatched to any gene: 8. The CDR3 totals 13 residues. Germline CDR1 reads MNHEY; CDR2 reads SMNVEV (reference sequence). Sequencing was carried out using ileal tissue. The chain uses TRBV27 and TRBJ1-2; TRBD1 agrees at 8 bases. This TCR was sampled from an adult with Crohn's disease. Here the CDR3 DNA reads TGTGCCAGCAGCCTCCGGACAGGGAACGGCTACACCTTC. This gives the protein CASSLRTGNGYTF.